Listed here is a single T cell receptor (beta chain). Its antigen is not yet known. No much larger clonotype is one base removed from it; base qualities were not supplied. The library relied on 5' RACE. The sequencer listed for this sample is Illumina HiSeq 2500. The second PCR ran for about 6 to 12 cycles and used a J-beta primer mix along with a sample-barcoded 5' primer. A template-switch 5' adaptor carrying 12 random nucleotides introduced a unique molecular identifier onto each TCR beta cDNA molecule. At least 2.5 million CDR3-containing paired-end reads were obtained from each sample. All of the RNA was converted into first-strand cDNA using the Mint cDNA synthesis kit, with a TRBC-specific oligonucleotide serving as the primer. All cDNA was treated with uracil-DNA glycosylase and then went through a first 18-cycle PCR with the universal primers M1SS and BC2_uni_R. On the authors' methods: Each sample was normalized by randomly selecting 1 million high-quality reads, each carrying a distinct molecular identifier. Reads sharing molecular identifiers were discarded rather than binned into consensus sequences. MiTCR, set to a Q25 quality threshold and the strictest error-elimination algorithm, was used for CDR3 identification, clonotype clustering and error correction. Lower-bound total TCR beta diversity was estimated with a nonparametric unseen species model using Euler transformation. TCRdb handled the public reads itself, with Q25 trimming in fastp and clone calling in MiXCR, and kept productive beta chains. Merged by CDR3 protein, the rows form single entries marked with the most common genes and DNA. None of the V and J calls come from the authors' own analysis; TCRdb made them. A total of 700,000 to 850,000 distinct CDR3 sequences appear in this sample, roughly 50% of them only once. The ten largest make up approximately 40% of the sample.

The data are from a study of blood T cells in healthy people across ages (dated by TCRdb to about 2015). Looking at the study overall: In model experiments, template switching captured roughly one uniquely barcoded TCR beta cDNA molecule for every two T cells. To avoid experimental bias, donors of different ages were distributed randomly across sequencing lanes. Using the same blood draw, the study looked at two additional independent replicas of 1 million unique cDNA reads for two donors, one aged 18 to 30 and the other aged 80 or older. Age-related changes in TCR beta repertoire diversity were measured in the study by deep sequencing normalized with unique cDNA molecular identifiers. The donors were divided into four age groups: young (average around 17 years), middle-aged (approximately 39), aged (about 60) and long-lived (around 87).

Study-wide conclusions, independent of this receptor: Conclusive comparison of naive and antigen-experienced compartments was prevented by the profiling of bulk unsorted PBMCs. Observed TCR beta diversity per million T cells fell roughly linearly with age, and a significant reduction was already apparent by age approximately 41. Observed TCR beta diversity correlated strongly with the percentage of naive T cells measured by flow cytometry. Donor CMV infection status was unknown, potentially confounding age-related changes in expanded clonotypes. Estimates of total diversity from one million sequenced T cells were regarded as lower bounds and underestimates. Compared with the aged group, the long-lived group had more naive CD4+ T cells, fewer expanded clones and increased TCR diversity, a pattern suggesting age selection.

Including the terminal cysteine and phenylalanine, the CDR3 comprises 18 residues. Left in the record is the CDR3 DNA by itself, 54 bases read in frame from the first base. The germline V gene (reference sequence) yields MNHEY for CDR1 and SMNVEV for CDR2. The V and J ends are trimmed by 0 bases and 1 base, leaving 18 bases between them. The 40 or so donors, aged roughly 6 to 100 years, were systemically healthy Caucasian individuals from Russia. Roughly 9.5 milliliters of peripheral blood were drawn from each donor into EDTA-treated Vacutainer tubes. Ficoll-Paque density-gradient centrifugation was used to isolate PBMCs, with at least 6 million obtained per sample. Total RNA was extracted from PBMCs with Trizol reagent, with at least 5.5 micrograms obtained per sample. For every donor, an aliquot of PBMCs went through flow cytometry to measure the percentages of naive CD45RAhigh/CD27high T cells.

This clonotype originated in a man older than 75 in good health. The sequence links TRBV27 to TRBJ1-2, and perhaps TRBD1 as D gene, on 6 matching bases. The sequencing input was blood. CDR3 protein: CASSLSMGGHYHNYGYTF. The DNA is TGTGCCAGCAGTTTATCGATGGGGGGGCACTACCATAACTATGGCTACACCTTC.